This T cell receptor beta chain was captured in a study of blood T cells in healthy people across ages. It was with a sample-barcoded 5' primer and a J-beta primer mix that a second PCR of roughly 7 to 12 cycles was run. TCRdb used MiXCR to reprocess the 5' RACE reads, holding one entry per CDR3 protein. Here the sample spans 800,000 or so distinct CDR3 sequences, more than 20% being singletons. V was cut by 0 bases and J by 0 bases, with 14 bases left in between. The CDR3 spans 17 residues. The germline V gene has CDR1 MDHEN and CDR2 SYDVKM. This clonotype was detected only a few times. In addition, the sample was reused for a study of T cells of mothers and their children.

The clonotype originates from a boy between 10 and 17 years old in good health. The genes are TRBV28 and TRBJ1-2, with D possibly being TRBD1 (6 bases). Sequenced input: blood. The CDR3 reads CASSLWPGQPSNYGYTF. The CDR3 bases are TGTGCCAGCAGTTTATGGCCGGGACAACCTTCTAACTATGGCTACACCTTC.